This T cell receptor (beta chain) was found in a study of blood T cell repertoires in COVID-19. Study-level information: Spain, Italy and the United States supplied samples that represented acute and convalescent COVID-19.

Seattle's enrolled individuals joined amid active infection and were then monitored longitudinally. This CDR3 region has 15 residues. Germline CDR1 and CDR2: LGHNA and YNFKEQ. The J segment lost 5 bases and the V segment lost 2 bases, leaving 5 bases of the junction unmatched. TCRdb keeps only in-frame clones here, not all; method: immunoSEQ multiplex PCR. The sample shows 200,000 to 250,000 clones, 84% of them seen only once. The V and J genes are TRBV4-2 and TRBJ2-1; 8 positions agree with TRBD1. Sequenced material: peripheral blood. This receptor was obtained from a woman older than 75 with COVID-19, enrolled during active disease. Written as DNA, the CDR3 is TGTGCCAGCAGCCAATCAGGGGGCGCCCACAATGAGCAGTTCTTC. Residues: CASSQSGGAHNEQFF.